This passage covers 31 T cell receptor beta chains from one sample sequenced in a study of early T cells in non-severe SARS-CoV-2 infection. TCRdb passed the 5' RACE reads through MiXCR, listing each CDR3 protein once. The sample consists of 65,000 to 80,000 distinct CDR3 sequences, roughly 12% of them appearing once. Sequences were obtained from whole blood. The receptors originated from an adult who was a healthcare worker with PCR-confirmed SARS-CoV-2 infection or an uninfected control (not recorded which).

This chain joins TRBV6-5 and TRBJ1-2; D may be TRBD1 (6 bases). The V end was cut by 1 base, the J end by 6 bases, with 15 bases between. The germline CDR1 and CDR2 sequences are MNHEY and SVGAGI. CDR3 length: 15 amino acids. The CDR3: CASSYYTGSIDGYTF. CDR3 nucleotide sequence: TGTGCCAGCAGTTACTATACAGGGTCTATCGATGGCTACACCTTC.

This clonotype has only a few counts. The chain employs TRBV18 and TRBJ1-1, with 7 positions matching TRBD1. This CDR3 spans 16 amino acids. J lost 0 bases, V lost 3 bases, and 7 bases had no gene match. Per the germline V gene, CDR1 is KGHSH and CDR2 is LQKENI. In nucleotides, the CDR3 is TGTGCCAGCTCACCTAACTCGGGACAGTTGAACACTGAAGCTTTCTTT. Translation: CASSPNSGQLNTEAFF.

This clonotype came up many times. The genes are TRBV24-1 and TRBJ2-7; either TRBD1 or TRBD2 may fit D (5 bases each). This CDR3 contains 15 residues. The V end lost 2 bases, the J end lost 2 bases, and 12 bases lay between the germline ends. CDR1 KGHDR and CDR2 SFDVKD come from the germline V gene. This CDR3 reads CATSDSRDPAYEQYF. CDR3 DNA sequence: TGTGCCACCAGTGATTCCCGGGACCCTGCCTACGAGCAGTACTTC.

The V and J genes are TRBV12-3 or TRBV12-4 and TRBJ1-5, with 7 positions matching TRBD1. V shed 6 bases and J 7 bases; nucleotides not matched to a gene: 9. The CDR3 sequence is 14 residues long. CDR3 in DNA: TGTGCCAGCAGCCCTCGACAGGGTGGACAGCCCCAGCATTTT. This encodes CASSPRQGGQPQHF.

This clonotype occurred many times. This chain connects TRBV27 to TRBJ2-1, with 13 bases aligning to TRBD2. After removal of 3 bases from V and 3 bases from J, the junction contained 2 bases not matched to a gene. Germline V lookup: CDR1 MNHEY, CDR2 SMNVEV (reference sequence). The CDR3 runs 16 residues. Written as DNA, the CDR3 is TGTGCCAGCAGTTTGTGGACTAGCGGGAGCTACAATGAGCAGTTCTTC. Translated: CASSLWTSGSYNEQFF.

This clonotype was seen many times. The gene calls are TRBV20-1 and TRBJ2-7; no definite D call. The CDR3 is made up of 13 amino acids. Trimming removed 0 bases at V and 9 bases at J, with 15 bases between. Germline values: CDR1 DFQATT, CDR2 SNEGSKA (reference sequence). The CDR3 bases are TGCAGTGCTAGAGATAACTATGAGGTTACGCAGTACTTC. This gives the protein CSARDNYEVTQYF.

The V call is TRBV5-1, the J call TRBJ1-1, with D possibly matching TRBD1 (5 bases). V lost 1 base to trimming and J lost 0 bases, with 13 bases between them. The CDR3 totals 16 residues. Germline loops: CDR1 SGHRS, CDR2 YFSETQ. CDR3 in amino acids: CASSLTGTQMNTEAFF. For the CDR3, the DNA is TGCGCCAGCAGCTTGACCGGGACCCAGATGAACACTGAAGCTTTCTTT.

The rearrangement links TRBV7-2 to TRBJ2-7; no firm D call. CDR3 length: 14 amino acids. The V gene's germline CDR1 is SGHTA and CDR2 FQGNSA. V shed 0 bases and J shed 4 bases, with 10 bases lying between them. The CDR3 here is CASSLASQLYEQYF. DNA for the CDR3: TGTGCCAGCAGCTTAGCCTCCCAGTTATACGAGCAGTACTTC.

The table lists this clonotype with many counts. CDR3 in amino acids: CASRQRGINQPQHF. For the CDR3, the DNA is TGTGCCAGCAGACAACGGGGTATAAATCAGCCCCAGCATTTT. The chain links TRBV27 to TRBJ1-5, with D unresolved. V lost 6 bases, J lost 4 bases, and 13 bases lay in between. Looked up from germline, CDR1 is MNHEY and CDR2 is SMNVEV (reference sequence). The CDR3 covers 14 residues.

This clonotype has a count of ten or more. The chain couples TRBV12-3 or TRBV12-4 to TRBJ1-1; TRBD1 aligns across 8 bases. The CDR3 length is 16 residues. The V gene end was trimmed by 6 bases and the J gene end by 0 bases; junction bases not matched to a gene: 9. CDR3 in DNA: TGTGCCAGCAGCTGGGAACAGGGGGGGGTGAACACTGAAGCTTTCTTT. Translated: CASSWEQGGVNTEAFF.

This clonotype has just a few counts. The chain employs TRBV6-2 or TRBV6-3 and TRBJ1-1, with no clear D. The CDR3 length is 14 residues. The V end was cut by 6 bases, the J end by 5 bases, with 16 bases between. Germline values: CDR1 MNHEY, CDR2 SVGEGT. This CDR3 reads CASRPIQESTEAFF. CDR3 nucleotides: TGTGCCAGCAGGCCTATTCAGGAGAGTACTGAAGCTTTCTTT.

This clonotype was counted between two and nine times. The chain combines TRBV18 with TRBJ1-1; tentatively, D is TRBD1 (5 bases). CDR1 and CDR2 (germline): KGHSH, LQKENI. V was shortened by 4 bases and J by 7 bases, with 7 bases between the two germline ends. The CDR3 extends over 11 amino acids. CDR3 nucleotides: TGTGCCAGCTCACGCGACAGTGAAGCTTTCTTT. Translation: CASSRDSEAFF.

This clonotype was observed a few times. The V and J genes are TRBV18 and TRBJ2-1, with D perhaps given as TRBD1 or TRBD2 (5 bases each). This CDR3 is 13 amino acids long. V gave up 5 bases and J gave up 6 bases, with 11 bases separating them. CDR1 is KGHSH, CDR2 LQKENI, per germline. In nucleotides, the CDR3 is TGTGCCAGCTCATCAGGGACGACCAATGAGCAGTTCTTC. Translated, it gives CASSSGTTNEQFF. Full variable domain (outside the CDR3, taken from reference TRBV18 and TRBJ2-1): NAGVMQNPRHLVRRRGQEARLRCSPMKGHSHVYWYRQLPEEGLKFMVYLQKENIIDESGMPKERFSAEFPKEGPSILRIQQVVRGDSAAYFCASSSGTTNEQFFGPGTRLTVL.

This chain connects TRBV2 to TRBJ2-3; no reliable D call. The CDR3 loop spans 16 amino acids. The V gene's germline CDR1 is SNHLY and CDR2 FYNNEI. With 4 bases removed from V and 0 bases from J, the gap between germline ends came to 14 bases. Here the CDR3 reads CASSVAWAASTDTQYF. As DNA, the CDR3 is TGTGCCAGCAGTGTGGCCTGGGCTGCTAGCACAGATACGCAGTATTTT.

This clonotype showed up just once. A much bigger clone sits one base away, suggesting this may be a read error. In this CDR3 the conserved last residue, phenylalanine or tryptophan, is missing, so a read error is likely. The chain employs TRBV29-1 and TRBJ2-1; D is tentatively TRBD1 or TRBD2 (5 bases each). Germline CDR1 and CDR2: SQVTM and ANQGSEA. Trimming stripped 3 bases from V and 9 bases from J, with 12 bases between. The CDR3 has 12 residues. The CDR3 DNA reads TGCAGCGTTGAGGGGCTGGGGAGTGAGCAGTTCTCC. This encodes CSVEGLGSEQFS.

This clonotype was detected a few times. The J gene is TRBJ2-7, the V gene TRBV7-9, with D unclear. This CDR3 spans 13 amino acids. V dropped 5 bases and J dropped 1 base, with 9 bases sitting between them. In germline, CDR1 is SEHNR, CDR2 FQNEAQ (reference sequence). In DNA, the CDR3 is TGTGCCAGCAGCCGCGGCGGATCCTACGAGCAGTACTTC. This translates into CASSRGGSYEQYF.

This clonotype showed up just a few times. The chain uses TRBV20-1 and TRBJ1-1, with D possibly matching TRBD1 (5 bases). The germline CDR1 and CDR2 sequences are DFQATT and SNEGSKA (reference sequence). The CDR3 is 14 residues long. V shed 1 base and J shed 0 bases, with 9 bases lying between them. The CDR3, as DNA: TGCAGTGCTAGAGCGTTAGGGGTGAACACTGAAGCTTTCTTT. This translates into CSARALGVNTEAFF.

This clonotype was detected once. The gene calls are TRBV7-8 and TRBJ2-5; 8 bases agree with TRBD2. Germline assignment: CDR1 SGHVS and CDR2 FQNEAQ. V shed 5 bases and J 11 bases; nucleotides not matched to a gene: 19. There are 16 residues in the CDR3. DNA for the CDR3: TGTGCCAGCAGCCAGAAGCTAGCGGGCGTCCTTGGGTTTCAGTACTTC. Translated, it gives CASSQKLAGVLGFQYF.

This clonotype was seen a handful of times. In DNA form, the CDR3 reads TGTGCCAGCAGTGATGTAGGACAGGGTCGAAACGAGCAGTACTTC. It translates to CASSDVGQGRNEQYF. The rearrangement joins TRBV25-1 to TRBJ2-7; 8 positions match TRBD1. Trimming removed 3 bases from V and 5 bases from J; junction bases left unmatched: 9. The germline V gene encodes CDR1 MGHDK and CDR2 SYGVNS. This CDR3 spans 15 amino acids.

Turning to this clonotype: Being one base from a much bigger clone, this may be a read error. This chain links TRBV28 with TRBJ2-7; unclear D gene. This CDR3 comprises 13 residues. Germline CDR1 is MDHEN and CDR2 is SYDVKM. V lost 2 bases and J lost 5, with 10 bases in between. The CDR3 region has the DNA TGTGCCAGCAGTTTAGGTGGCTGGAACGAGCAGTACTTC. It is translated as CASSLGGWNEQYF. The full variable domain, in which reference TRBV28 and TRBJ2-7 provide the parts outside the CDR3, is DVKVTQSSRYLVKRTGEKVFLECVQDMDHENMFWYRQDPGLGLRLIYFSYDVKMKEKGDIPEGYSVSREKKERFSLILESASTNQTSMYLCASSLGGWNEQYFGPGTRLTVT.

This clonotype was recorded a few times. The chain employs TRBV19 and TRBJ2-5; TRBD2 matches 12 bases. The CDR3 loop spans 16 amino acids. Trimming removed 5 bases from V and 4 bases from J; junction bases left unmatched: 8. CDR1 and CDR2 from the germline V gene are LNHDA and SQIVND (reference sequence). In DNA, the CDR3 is TGTGCCAGTAGTCCGAGCCAGGGACTAGCGGGAGAGACCCAGTACTTC. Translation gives CASSPSQGLAGETQYF.

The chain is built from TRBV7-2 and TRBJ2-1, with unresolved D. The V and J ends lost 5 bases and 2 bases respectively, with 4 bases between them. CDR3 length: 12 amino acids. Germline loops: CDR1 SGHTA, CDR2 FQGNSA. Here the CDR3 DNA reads TGTGCCAGCAGCAGGACCTACAATGAGCAGTTCTTC. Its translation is CASSRTYNEQFF.

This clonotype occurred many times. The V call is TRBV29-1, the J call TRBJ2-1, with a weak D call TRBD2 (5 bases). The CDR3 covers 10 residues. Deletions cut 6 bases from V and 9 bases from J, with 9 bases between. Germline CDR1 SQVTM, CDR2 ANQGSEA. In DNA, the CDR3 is TGCAGCGTGGCACGGGGTGAGCAGTTCTTC. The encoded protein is CSVARGEQFF.

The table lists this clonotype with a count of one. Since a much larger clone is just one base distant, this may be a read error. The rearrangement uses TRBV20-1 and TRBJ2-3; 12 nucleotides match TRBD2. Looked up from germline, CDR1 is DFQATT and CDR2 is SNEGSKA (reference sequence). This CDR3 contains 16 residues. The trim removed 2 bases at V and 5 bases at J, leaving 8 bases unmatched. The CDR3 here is CSARSTSGGSGDTQYF. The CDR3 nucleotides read TGCAGTGCTAGATCCACTAGCGGGGGGTCGGGAGATACGCAGTATTTT.

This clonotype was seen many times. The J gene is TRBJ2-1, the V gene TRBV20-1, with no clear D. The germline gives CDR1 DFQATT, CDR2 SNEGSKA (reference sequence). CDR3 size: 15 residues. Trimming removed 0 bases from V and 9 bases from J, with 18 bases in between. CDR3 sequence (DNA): TGCAGTGCTAGAGAGGGCCTACTGCCGTCCGCTGAGCAGTTCTTC. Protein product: CSAREGLLPSAEQFF.

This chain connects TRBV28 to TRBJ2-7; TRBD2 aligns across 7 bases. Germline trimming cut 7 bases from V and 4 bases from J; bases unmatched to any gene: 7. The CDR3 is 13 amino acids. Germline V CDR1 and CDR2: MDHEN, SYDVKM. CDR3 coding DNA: TGTGCCAGCACTGCGTGGGGGGGGTACGAGCAGTACTTC. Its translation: CASTAWGGYEQYF.

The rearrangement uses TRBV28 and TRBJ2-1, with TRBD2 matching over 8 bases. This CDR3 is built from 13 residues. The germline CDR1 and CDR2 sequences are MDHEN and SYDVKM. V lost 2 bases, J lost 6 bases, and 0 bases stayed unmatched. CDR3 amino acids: CASSLGTSNEQFF. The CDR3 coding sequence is TGTGCCAGCAGTTTAGGGACTAGCAATGAGCAGTTCTTC.

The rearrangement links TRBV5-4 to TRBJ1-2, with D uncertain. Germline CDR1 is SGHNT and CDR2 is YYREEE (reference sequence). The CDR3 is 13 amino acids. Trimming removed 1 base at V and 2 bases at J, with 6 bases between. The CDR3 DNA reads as TGTGCCAGCAGCTTGAAGGCCAACTATGGCTACACCTTC. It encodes CASSLKANYGYTF.

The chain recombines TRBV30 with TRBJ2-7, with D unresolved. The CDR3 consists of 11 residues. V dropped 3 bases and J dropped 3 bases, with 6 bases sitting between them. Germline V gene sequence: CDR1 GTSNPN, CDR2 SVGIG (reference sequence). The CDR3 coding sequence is TGTGCCTGGAGGTCGGGCTACGAGCAGTACTTC. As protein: CAWRSGYEQYF.

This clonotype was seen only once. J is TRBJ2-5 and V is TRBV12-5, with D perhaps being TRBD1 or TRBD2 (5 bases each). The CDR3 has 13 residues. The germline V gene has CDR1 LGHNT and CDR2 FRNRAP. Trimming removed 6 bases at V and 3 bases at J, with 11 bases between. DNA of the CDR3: TGTGCTAGTGGACCTCAGGGAGAAGAGACCCAGTACTTC. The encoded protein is CASGPQGEETQYF.

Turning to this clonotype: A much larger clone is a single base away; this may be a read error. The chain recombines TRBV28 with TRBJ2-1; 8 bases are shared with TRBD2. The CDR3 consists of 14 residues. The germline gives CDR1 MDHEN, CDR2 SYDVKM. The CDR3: CASTRGGTVDERFF. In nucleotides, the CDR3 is TGTGCCAGCACCCGGGGGGGGACGGTGGATGAGCGGTTCTTC.